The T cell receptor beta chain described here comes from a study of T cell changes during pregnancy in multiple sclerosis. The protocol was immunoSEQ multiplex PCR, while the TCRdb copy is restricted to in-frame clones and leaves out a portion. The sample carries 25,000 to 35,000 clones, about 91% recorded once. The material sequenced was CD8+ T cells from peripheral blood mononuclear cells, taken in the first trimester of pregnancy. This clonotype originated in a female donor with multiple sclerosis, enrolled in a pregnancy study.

The DNA for the CDR3 is TGTGCCTGGAGTCGGACAGGGGCAATAGATGGCTACACCTTC. The encoded protein is CAWSRTGAIDGYTF. This rearrangement joins TRBV30 to TRBJ1-2, with 9 bases aligning to TRBD1. Germline lookup yields CDR1 GTSNPN and CDR2 SVGIG (reference sequence). Trimming at V came to 2 bases and at J to 6 bases, leaving 7 bases not matched to a gene. This CDR3 is 14 amino acids long.